These 12 T cell receptor beta chains originate from one sample sequenced in a study of CD8 T cells in Susac syndrome. Random hexamers served to reverse transcribe roughly 0.45 to 1 ug RNA. TCRdb passed the immunoSEQ multiplex PCR reads through MiXCR, listing each CDR3 protein once. The repertoire consists of some 260,000 distinct CDR3 sequences, with around 84% occurring once and the leading ten covering approximately 0.11%. The sequenced material came from CD8+ T cells from PBMCs. The receptors shown here come from a human donor with multiple sclerosis.

This chain links TRBV27 with TRBJ2-4; D is possibly TRBD1 (5 bases). The V end was cut by 5 bases, the J end by 1 base, with 24 bases between. Germline CDR1 and CDR2: MNHEY and SMNVEV (reference sequence). This CDR3 contains 19 residues. Written as DNA, the CDR3 is TGTGCCAGCAGTCCATATGAAGGGGTTAGGGCCGGGGCCAAAAACATTCAGTACTTC. This gives the protein CASSPYEGVRAGAKNIQYF.

This chain uses TRBV28 with TRBJ1-2; D not resolved. Trimming removed 5 bases from V and 4 bases from J, with 14 bases in between. This CDR3 is built from 14 residues. Germline V gives CDR1 MDHEN, CDR2 SYDVKM. The CDR3 region has the DNA TGTGCCAGCAGTCTAGCCACATCAGGCTATGGCTACACCTTC. Its protein is CASSLATSGYGYTF.

V usage is TRBV27 and J usage is TRBJ2-7, with D maybe TRBD2 (6 bases). The ends were cut back, 3 bases at V and 1 base at J, with 10 bases in the middle. Germline lookup yields CDR1 MNHEY and CDR2 SMNVEV (reference sequence). This CDR3 is 14 amino acids long. In nucleotides, the CDR3 is TGTGCCAGCAGTTTCCTCGGGGGATCCTACGAGCAGTACTTC. Encoded protein: CASSFLGGSYEQYF.

The gene calls are TRBV29-1 and TRBJ2-1; tentatively, D is TRBD2 (6 bases). Germline CDR1 SQVTM, CDR2 ANQGSEA. The V end lost 2 bases, the J end lost 7 bases, and 18 bases lay between the germline ends. The CDR3 consists of 15 residues. The CDR3 region has the DNA TGCAGCGTTGAACGTACCGGGACTCCGCGGAATGAGCAGTTCTTC. This gives the protein CSVERTGTPRNEQFF.

This sequence joins TRBV14 and TRBJ2-3; 8 bases are a match to TRBD2. Germline-derived CDR1 and CDR2 are SGHDN and FVKESK. The trim removed 2 bases at V and 5 bases at J, leaving 6 bases unmatched. The CDR3 is 15 residues long. CDR3 nucleotide sequence: TGTGCCAGCAGCCAAACTAGCGGTTGGGGAGATACGCAGTATTTT. It encodes CASSQTSGWGDTQYF. Together with reference TRBV14 and TRBJ2-3, the CDR3 gives the full variable domain: EAGVTQFPSHSVIEKGQTVTLRCDPISGHDNLYWYRRVMGKEIKFLLHFVKESKQDESGMPNNRFLAERTGGTYSTLKVQPAELEDSGVYFCASSQTSGWGDTQYFGPGTRLTVL.

Only one count was recorded for this clonotype. The chain links TRBV7-9 to TRBJ2-7, with TRBD1 identical over 7 bases. The CDR3 is made up of 15 amino acids. J gave up 4 bases and V 5 bases, and 11 bases lay outside the gene matches. The V gene's germline CDR1 is SEHNR and CDR2 FQNEAQ (reference sequence). This CDR3 reads CASSGDRVRGYEQYF. The CDR3, as DNA: TGTGCCAGCAGCGGAGACAGGGTGAGGGGATACGAGCAGTACTTC.

The rearrangement uses TRBV7-9 and TRBJ1-1; the D gene is possibly TRBD1 (5 bases). V gave up 4 bases and J gave up 5 bases, with 14 bases separating them. The germline gives CDR1 SEHNR, CDR2 FQNEAQ (reference sequence). The CDR3 sequence is 14 residues long. The CDR3 DNA is TGTGCCAGCAGCTGGGGAGGGGAAGGGACTGAAGCTTTCTTT. Residues: CASSWGGEGTEAFF.

J is TRBJ2-3 and V is TRBV9; TRBD2 is a possible D gene (7 bases). The CDR3 consists of 22 residues. The germline V gene encodes CDR1 SGDLS and CDR2 YYNGEE. Trimming took off 4 bases at V and 2 bases at J, with 35 bases between the two ends. DNA of the CDR3: TGTGCCAGCAGCCATCCCCTTAATCCATTGTCCTCACAGGGAGGGGCCACAGATACGCAGTATTTT. It yields the protein CASSHPLNPLSSQGGATDTQYF.

This clonotype was detected a few times. The J gene is TRBJ2-7, the V gene TRBV20-1; D not resolved. The germline V gene has CDR1 DFQATT and CDR2 SNEGSKA (reference sequence). V gave up 5 bases and J gave up 3 bases, with 14 bases separating them. The CDR3 totals 13 residues. CDR3 sequence (DNA): TGCAGTGCTCGGAAGTTTGGAAGCTACGAGCAGTACTTC. Translated: CSARKFGSYEQYF.

The CDR3 is CAWSESGSDTDTQYF. CDR3 nucleotide sequence: TGTGCCTGGAGTGAAAGCGGGAGCGACACAGATACGCAGTATTTT. This chain links TRBV30 with TRBJ2-3; 8 bases line up with TRBD2. J was trimmed by 2 bases and V by 1 base; bases with no gene match: 5. This CDR3 is built from 15 residues. Germline CDR1 GTSNPN, CDR2 SVGIG (reference sequence).

This clonotype occurred a few times. CDR3 DNA: TGCGCCAGCAGCGCGAGGACAGGGAAGGATGAGCAGTTCTTC. This gives the protein CASSARTGKDEQFF. The rearrangement links TRBV5-1 to TRBJ2-1; 8 nucleotides match TRBD1. Looked up from germline, CDR1 is SGHRS and CDR2 is YFSETQ. V gave up 4 bases and J gave up 8 bases; unmatched junction bases: 8. This CDR3 contains 14 residues.

V usage is TRBV7-9 and J usage is TRBJ1-1; D not resolved. With 1 base removed from V and 6 bases from J, the gap between germline ends came to 6 bases. Germline CDR1 and CDR2: SEHNR and FQNEAQ (reference sequence). This CDR3 spans 12 amino acids. The CDR3 DNA reads as TGTGCCAGCAGCTTAGAAATCCCTGAAGCTTTCTTT. Its translation is CASSLEIPEAFF.